A selection of T cell receptor beta chains follows, all from one sample in a study of blood T cells in healthy people across ages. TCRdb re-analysed the 5' RACE reads in MiXCR, keeping a single row per CDR3 protein. The sample consists of about 900,000 distinct CDR3 sequences, about 48% of them appearing once. The sequencing input was blood. These receptors originate from a man aged 25-45 years in good health. Both conserved end residues are part of each CDR3. Each record gives: V gene, D gene, J gene, clone size, CDR3 DNA, CDR3 protein. A D gene is named only where the DNA matches it firmly. Not every row has a clone size; where given, it reads once, few, many or a size class.

>TRBV4-2|NA|TRBJ2-3|many
TGCGCCAGCAGCCACAGCACAGATACGCAGTATTTT
CASSHSTDTQYF
>TRBV29-1|TRBD1|TRBJ1-2|NA
TGCAGCGTCAACAGGGGGCAGCCCTATGGCTACACCTTC
CSVNRGQPYGYTF
>TRBV7-2|TRBD1|TRBJ1-4|few
TGTGCCAGCAGATTAACAGGGGGAACTAATGAAAAACTGTTTTTT
CASRLTGGTNEKLFF
>TRBV6-1|NA|TRBJ2-7|NA
TGTGCCAGCAGTGAACTTACTGTGACTGTAGTCTCCACAAATGAGCAGTACTTC
CASSELTVTVVSTNEQYF
>TRBV20-1|TRBD2|TRBJ2-1|NA
TGCAGTGCTAGTCGACTAGCGGGGGCGGGTGAGCAGTTCTTC
CSASRLAGAGEQFF
>TRBV6-5|NA|TRBJ1-2|NA
TGTGCCAGCAGTCGGACAGTGAACTATGGCTACACCTTC
CASSRTVNYGYTF
>TRBV6-1|TRBD1|TRBJ1-2|NA
TGTGCCAGCCCGGGACAGAACTATGGCTACACCTTC
CASPGQNYGYTF
>TRBV4-2|NA|TRBJ2-4|NA
TGTGCCAGCAGCCAAGACTGGGGGTTAGCCAAAAACATTCAGTACTTC
CASSQDWGLAKNIQYF
>TRBV29-1|NA|TRBJ2-6|NA
TGCAGCGTATCAGGGGCTGGGGCCAACGTCTTGATTTTC
CSVSGAGANVLIF
>TRBV28|TRBD2|TRBJ2-3|NA
TGTGCCAGCAGAGATGTAGCGGGGAGCACAGATACGCAGTATTTT
CASRDVAGSTDTQYF
>TRBV2|TRBD1|TRBJ2-1|few
TGTGCCAGCAGTGATTACAGGGGAAATGAGCAGTTCTTC
CASSDYRGNEQFF
>TRBV5-1|NA|TRBJ2-3|NA
TGCGCCAGCAGCTCCTCCGGGAAGATCACAGATACGCAGTATTTT
CASSSSGKITDTQYF
>TRBV9|TRBD1|TRBJ1-1|few
TGTGCCAGCAGCGTAGGGGCAGGGGGTCTTACTGAAGCTTTCTTT
CASSVGAGGLTEAFF
>TRBV30|NA|TRBJ2-5|NA
TGTGCCTGGAGTGTGGGAGAGACCCAGTACTTC
CAWSVGETQYF
>TRBV6-2/TRBV6-3|TRBD1|TRBJ2-1|NA
TGTGCCAGCAGTTTCCGACAGGGGGCGAGGTGTGAGCAGTTCTTC
CASSFRQGARCEQFF